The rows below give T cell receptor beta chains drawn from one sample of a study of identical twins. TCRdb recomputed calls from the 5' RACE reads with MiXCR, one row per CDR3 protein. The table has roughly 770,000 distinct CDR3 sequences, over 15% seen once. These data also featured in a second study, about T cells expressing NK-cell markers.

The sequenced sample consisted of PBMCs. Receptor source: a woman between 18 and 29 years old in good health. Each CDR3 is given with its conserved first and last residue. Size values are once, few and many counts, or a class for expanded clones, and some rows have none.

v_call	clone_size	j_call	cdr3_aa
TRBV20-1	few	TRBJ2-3	CSAGASSYTQYF
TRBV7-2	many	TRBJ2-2	CASSLWLAGGEAGELFF
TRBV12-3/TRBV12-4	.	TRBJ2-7	CASSPLGGDEQYF
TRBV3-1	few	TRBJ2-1	CASRRGRTSYNEQFF
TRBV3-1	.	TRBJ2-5	CASSHDGRGETQYF
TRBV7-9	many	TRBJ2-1	CASSLLLHEQFF
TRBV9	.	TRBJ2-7	CASSPRGDIPYEQYF
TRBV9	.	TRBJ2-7	CASSIGTGSYEQYF
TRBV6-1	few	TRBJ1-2	CASSPDDLGGYTF
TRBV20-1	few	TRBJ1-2	CSVARNYGYTF
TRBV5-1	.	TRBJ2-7	CASSLEGITYEQYF
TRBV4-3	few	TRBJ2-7	CASSSVFEGDYEQYF
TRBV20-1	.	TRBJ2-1	CSFSGVTENEQFF
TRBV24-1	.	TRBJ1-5	CATSARTEDQPQHF
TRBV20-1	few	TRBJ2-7	CSARSITSGEGEQYF
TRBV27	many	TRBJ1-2	CASSFNREDGYTF
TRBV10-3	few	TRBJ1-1	CAISESWGEAFF
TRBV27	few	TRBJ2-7	CASSTLALGADLGEQYF
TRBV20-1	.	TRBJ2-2	CSAARQGQAGELFF
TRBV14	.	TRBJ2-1	CASSLPGSHLVEQFF
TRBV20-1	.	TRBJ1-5	CSASTASFTGGNQPQHF
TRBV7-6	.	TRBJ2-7	CASSLARQGYEQYF
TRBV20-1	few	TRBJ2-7	CSASRDAYSYEQYF
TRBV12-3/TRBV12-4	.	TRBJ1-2	CASTASDYGYTF
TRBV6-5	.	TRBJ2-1	CASSSLTDGRYNEQFF
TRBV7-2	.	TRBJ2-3	CASSLSLGGSTDTQYF
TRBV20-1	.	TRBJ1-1	CSAKGSWPLNTEAFF
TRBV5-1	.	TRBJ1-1	CASSLAARAYTEAFF
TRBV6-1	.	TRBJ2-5	CASSHTGIETQYF
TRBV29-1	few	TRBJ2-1	CSQGRLAVLNEQFF
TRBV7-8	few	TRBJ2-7	CASSLRTGSSYEQYF
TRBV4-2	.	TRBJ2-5	CASSQEPEGLAEETQYF
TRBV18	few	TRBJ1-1	CASSPSGQKNTEAFF
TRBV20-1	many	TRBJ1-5	CSARGQKNQPQHF
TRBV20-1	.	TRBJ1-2	CSARDWDGYTF
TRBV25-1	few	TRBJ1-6	CASSEWSGKGSPLHF
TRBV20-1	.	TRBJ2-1	CSARDLYRQGEWNEQFF
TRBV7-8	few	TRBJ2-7	CASSSPQNPTYEQYF
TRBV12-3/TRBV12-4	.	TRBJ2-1	CASRHDPGTSGRSYNEQFF
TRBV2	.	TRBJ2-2	CASGDDNTGELFF
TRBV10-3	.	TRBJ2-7	CAISGGTTTGGGIPVQYF
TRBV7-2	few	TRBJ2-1	CASSLILSPPEQFF